These 30 T cell receptor beta chains came from one sample sequenced in a study of cytomegalovirus exposure and HLA in healthy donors. 60 Vbeta and 13 Jbeta primers were used in PCR. The assay was immunoSEQ multiplex PCR, and TCRdb's table has in-frame clones only and misses some. This sample's table has under 250,000 clones. Material for sequencing was PBMCs. The receptor set was obtained from a girl aged 2 to 9 in good health and CMV-seropositive.

The chain has TRBV11-3 and TRBJ2-7; the D gene is possibly TRBD2 (6 bases). The CDR3 has 17 residues. The V end was cut by 2 bases, the J end by 3 bases, with 20 bases between. The germline gives CDR1 SGHNT, CDR2 YENEEA. CDR3 in DNA: TGTGCCAGCAGCTTATGGAGTGGACGGGACTCCATCTACGAGCAGTACTTC. Protein: CASSLWSGRDSIYEQYF.

The J gene is TRBJ2-1, the V gene TRBV11-2; no clear D gene. Germline V CDR1 and CDR2: SGHAT, FQNNGV. Trimming took 0 bases from V and 3 from J, leaving 12 bases between them. The CDR3 is 16 amino acids. The chain's CDR3 is CASSLDTADFYNEQFF. The DNA of the CDR3 is TGTGCCAGCAGCTTAGATACGGCCGACTTCTACAATGAGCAGTTCTTC.

The CDR3 nucleotides read TGTGCCAGCAGAGACCCGGACAGGAGCTCCTACGAGCAGTACTTC. It translates to CASRDPDRSSYEQYF. The chain combines TRBV28 with TRBJ2-7; 7 bases map to TRBD1. Germline trimming cut 6 bases from V and 0 bases from J; bases unmatched to any gene: 8. The V gene's germline CDR1 is MDHEN and CDR2 SYDVKM. The CDR3 covers 15 residues. Full variable domain (outside the CDR3, taken from reference TRBV28 and TRBJ2-7): DVKVTQSSRYLVKRTGEKVFLECVQDMDHENMFWYRQDPGLGLRLIYFSYDVKMKEKGDIPEGYSVSREKKERFSLILESASTNQTSMYLCASRDPDRSSYEQYFGPGTRLTVT.

This sequence joins TRBV6-5 and TRBJ2-7; D possibly corresponds to TRBD1 (6 bases). CDR1 is MNHEY, CDR2 SVGAGI, per germline. Trimming removed 6 bases from V and 2 bases from J, with 11 bases in between. The CDR3 is made up of 13 amino acids. DNA of the CDR3: TGTGCCAGCAGCAGGGGACCCACCTACGAGCAGTACTTC. This codes for CASSRGPTYEQYF.

The chain recombines TRBV18 with TRBJ2-7; the match to TRBD1 covers 10 bases. The J segment lost 6 bases and the V segment lost 6 bases, leaving 5 bases of the junction unmatched. The CDR3 covers 13 residues. CDR1 and CDR2 (germline): KGHSH, LQKENI. This CDR3 reads CASSPGQGFEQYF. CDR3 coding DNA: TGTGCCAGCTCGCCGGGACAGGGGTTCGAGCAGTACTTC.

V usage is TRBV27 and J usage is TRBJ1-1; D ambiguous. The germline V and J ends were trimmed by 3 bases and 4 bases, with 12 bases remaining between them. This CDR3 contains 14 residues. The germline V gene encodes CDR1 MNHEY and CDR2 SMNVEV (reference sequence). CDR3 loop: CASSFDREGTEAFF. CDR3 in DNA: TGTGCCAGCAGTTTTGATCGCGAGGGCACTGAAGCTTTCTTT.

On this clone itself: The junction and the germline gene differ at one end; a read error may be behind it. The genes are TRBV7-7 and TRBJ2-1, with TRBD2 matching 11 bases. This CDR3 has 15 amino acids. Germline V gene lookup returns CDR1 SSHAT and CDR2 FNYEAQ (reference sequence). Here the CDR3 DNA reads TGTGCTAGCAGCTCGGGACTAGCGGCGTACAATGAGCAGTTCTTC. It is translated as CASSSGLAAYNEQFF.

V usage is TRBV27 and J usage is TRBJ2-2; a weak D match, TRBD1 (6 bases). V was clipped by 4 bases and J by 5 bases, with 14 bases between them. Per the germline V gene, CDR1 is MNHEY and CDR2 is SMNVEV (reference sequence). The CDR3 length is 15 residues. This chain's CDR3 is CASSWARGGTGELFF. The CDR3 bases are TGTGCCAGCAGTTGGGCCAGGGGCGGGACCGGGGAGCTGTTTTTT.

Written as DNA, the CDR3 is TGTGCCAGCAGCTTAGTAATCCGGCGGGAGGCCTACGAGCAGTACTTC. The encoded protein is CASSLVIRREAYEQYF. The J gene is TRBJ2-7, the V gene TRBV7-9, with 8 bases aligning to TRBD2. The CDR3 runs to 16 residues. The germline gives CDR1 SEHNR, CDR2 FQNEAQ (reference sequence). Germline trimming cut 1 base from V and 2 bases from J; bases unmatched to any gene: 7.

The chain joins TRBV28 to TRBJ1-4, with 8 bases lining up with TRBD1. Looked up from germline, CDR1 is MDHEN and CDR2 is SYDVKM. The CDR3 runs 16 residues. Germline trimming cut 4 bases from V and 7 bases from J; bases unmatched to any gene: 11. CDR3 sequence: CASSSIVVQGGEKLFF. CDR3 bases: TGTGCCAGCAGTTCTATCGTAGTACAGGGGGGTGAAAAACTGTTTTTT.

This sequence joins TRBV5-6 and TRBJ2-1, with 8 bases that match TRBD2. Germline-derived CDR1 and CDR2 are SGHDT and YYEEEE. The CDR3 contains 15 residues. V gave up 1 base and J gave up 8 bases; unmatched junction bases: 8. The CDR3, as DNA: TGTGCCAGCAGCTTGTTCCGGGAGGGCCGCGATGAGCAGTTCTTC. The encoded protein is CASSLFREGRDEQFF.

The chain employs TRBV19 and TRBJ1-2, with D perhaps TRBD1 (5 bases). Germline V gene sequence: CDR1 LNHDA, CDR2 SQIVND (reference sequence). This CDR3 is built from 13 residues. V dropped 5 bases and J dropped 2 bases, with 9 bases sitting between them. For the CDR3, the DNA is TGTGCCAGTAGTGAACAGGCCAACTATGGCTACACCTTC. Translated: CASSEQANYGYTF.

The chain has TRBV7-8 and TRBJ2-7; 7 bases map to TRBD1. The CDR3 covers 15 residues. V dropped 4 bases and J dropped 0; count of bases not matched to a gene: 6. Germline-derived CDR1 and CDR2 are SGHVS and FQNEAQ. The CDR3 coding sequence is TGTGCCAGCAGCTCGCAGGGGGTTAGCTCCTACGAGCAGTACTTC. This sequence encodes CASSSQGVSSYEQYF.

This chain connects TRBV9 to TRBJ2-2; no clear D gene. Per the germline V gene, CDR1 is SGDLS and CDR2 is YYNGEE. With 2 bases removed from V and 4 bases from J, the gap between germline ends came to 18 bases. The CDR3 runs to 17 residues. CDR3 coding DNA: TGTGCCAGCAGCGTCGCTCCAGTGTCGCTAGGCACCGGGGAGCTGTTTTTT. Translated: CASSVAPVSLGTGELFF. Based on the CDR3 plus reference TRBV9 and TRBJ2-2, the full variable domain is DSGVTQTPKHLITATGQRVTLRCSPRSGDLSVYWYQQSLDQGLQFLIQYYNGEERAKGNILERFSAQQFPDLHSELNLSSLELGDSALYFCASSVAPVSLGTGELFFGEGSRLTVL.

The chain employs TRBV19 and TRBJ1-5; D gene uncertain. Between the trimmed V and J ends, which lost 5 bases and 6 bases, there was a span of 11 bases. The CDR3 has 13 residues. Germline-derived CDR1 and CDR2 are LNHDA and SQIVND (reference sequence). This CDR3 is CASSPGMSQPQHF. CDR3 in DNA: TGTGCCAGTAGTCCAGGTATGAGTCAGCCCCAGCATTTT.

The genes are TRBV28 and TRBJ1-5; the match to TRBD1 covers 9 bases. The germline gives CDR1 MDHEN, CDR2 SYDVKM. The CDR3 has 13 residues. Trimming took 6 bases from V and 7 from J; bases not matched to a gene: 4. Written as DNA, the CDR3 is TGTGCCAGCAGAACAGGGGGCGTACAGCCCCAGCATTTT. Translation: CASRTGGVQPQHF.

The rearrangement uses TRBV28 and TRBJ1-1; D is unclear. V gave up 3 bases and J gave up 5 bases, with 4 bases separating them. The CDR3 totals 11 residues. CDR1 and CDR2 (germline): MDHEN, SYDVKM. The CDR3: CASSFRTEAFF. In DNA form, the CDR3 reads TGTGCCAGCAGTTTTCGGACTGAAGCTTTCTTT.

V and J are TRBV18 and TRBJ2-3, with 8 nucleotides matching TRBD1. The CDR3 consists of 16 residues. Germline V gives CDR1 KGHSH, CDR2 LQKENI. Trimming at V came to 3 bases and at J to 4 bases, leaving 9 bases not matched to a gene. Here the CDR3 DNA reads TGTGCCAGCTCACCGGGAGTGACAGGGGAGTCAGATACGCAGTATTTT. As protein: CASSPGVTGESDTQYF.

Regarding this clone: One junction end does not reproduce the germline sequence, and a read error may be involved. The genes are TRBV13 and TRBJ1-2; no reliable D call. Germline CDR1 is PRHDT and CDR2 is FYEKMQ (reference sequence). The CDR3 extends over 10 amino acids. The CDR3 loop reads CASSLMGYTF. CDR3 DNA: TGTGCCAGCAGCTTGATGGGCTACACCTTT. The variable domain in full, with the rest retrieved from reference TRBV13 and TRBJ1-2, is AAGVIQSPRHLIKEKRETATLKCYPIPRHDTVYWYQQGPGQDPQFLISFYEKMQSDKGSIPDRFSAQQFSDYHSELNMSSLELGDSALYFCASSLMGYTFGSGTRLTVV.

The rearrangement joins TRBV5-1 to TRBJ1-2; D possibly corresponds to TRBD1 (5 bases). The germline gives CDR1 SGHRS, CDR2 YFSETQ. The CDR3 extends over 12 amino acids. Trimming took off 7 bases at V and 7 bases at J, with 14 bases between the two ends. CDR3 residues: CASGGSGPGYTF. The CDR3 nucleotides are TGCGCCAGCGGGGGGTCCGGGCCTGGCTACACCTTC.

The chain couples TRBV27 to TRBJ1-1; perhaps TRBD1 as D (5 bases). There are 14 residues in the CDR3. Trimming removed 2 bases from V and 5 bases from J, with 12 bases in between. Germline CDR1 MNHEY, CDR2 SMNVEV (reference sequence). The CDR3 DNA reads as TGTGCCAGCAGTTTAAACCAGGGTTGGACTGAAGCTTTCTTT. Translating it yields CASSLNQGWTEAFF.

This chain connects TRBV4-2 to TRBJ2-5; a weak D match, TRBD1 (5 bases). The last part of the DNA fits TRBJ2-7 better; the J call may be wrong. Germline CDR1 is LGHNA and CDR2 is YNFKEQ. The CDR3 spans 12 residues. The CDR3 reads CASSEGQGEQYF. For the CDR3, the DNA is TGTGCCAGCAGCGAAGGCCAGGGCGAGCAGTACTTC.

This chain joins TRBV5-1 and TRBJ1-1; no clear D gene. The V and J ends lost 0 bases and 5 bases respectively, with 5 bases between them. Germline V lookup: CDR1 SGHRS, CDR2 YFSETQ. The CDR3 runs 12 residues. CDR3 amino acids: CASSLAKTEAFF. The CDR3 coding sequence is TGCGCCAGCAGCTTGGCCAAAACTGAAGCTTTCTTT.

V usage is TRBV6-5 and J usage is TRBJ1-4; perhaps TRBD1 as D (6 bases). Trimming took off 0 bases at V and 8 bases at J, with 16 bases between the two ends. The CDR3 extends over 16 amino acids. Germline V CDR1 and CDR2: MNHEY, SVGAGI. CDR3 nucleotides: TGTGCCAGCAGTTACTCCCAGGGGTGGGCCAGGGAAAAACTGTTTTTT. As protein: CASSYSQGWAREKLFF.

This chain uses TRBV4-1 with TRBJ2-7; 7 bases map to TRBD2. J was trimmed by 4 bases and V by 0 bases; bases with no gene match: 6. The CDR3 length is 15 residues. CDR1 and CDR2 from the germline V gene are MGHRA and YSYEKL. DNA for the CDR3: TGCGCCAGCAGCCAAGATGCCTCTAGCGGATACGAGCAGTACTTC. This translates into CASSQDASSGYEQYF.

The chain has TRBV28 and TRBJ2-2, with TRBD2 identical over 8 bases. The CDR3 sequence is 15 residues long. V was clipped by 5 bases and J by 4 bases; unmatched bases: 6. Germline V gene sequence: CDR1 MDHEN, CDR2 SYDVKM. The CDR3 protein is CASSHSGTGTGELFF. The DNA of the CDR3 is TGTGCCAGCAGTCATAGCGGGACGGGCACCGGGGAGCTGTTTTTT.

The genes are TRBV25-1 and TRBJ2-3; D unresolved. Germline loops: CDR1 MGHDK, CDR2 SYGVNS. V was shortened by 6 bases and J by 1 base, with 5 bases between the two germline ends. CDR3 length: 12 residues. The CDR3 coding sequence is TGTGCCAGCAGCTTTGGCACAGATACGCAGTATTTT. Residues: CASSFGTDTQYF.

The V gene is TRBV6-5, the J gene TRBJ1-2; 12 nucleotides line up with TRBD1. The CDR3 has 15 amino acids. The trim removed 5 bases at V and 6 bases at J, leaving 7 bases unmatched. Looked up from germline, CDR1 is MNHEY and CDR2 is SVGAGI. The CDR3 DNA follows: TGTGCCAGCAGTGCCGGGACAGGGGGCGCCGATGGCTACACCTTC. It codes for CASSAGTGGADGYTF.

The chain combines TRBV6-4 with TRBJ2-2, with 7 nucleotides matching TRBD2. CDR1 MRHNA and CDR2 SNTAGT come from the germline V gene. With V trimmed by 2 bases and J by 7 bases, 10 bases remained unmatched. The CDR3 covers 16 residues. CDR3 coding DNA: TGTGCCAGCAGTGACGAACCACTAGCGTCTAGCGGGGAGCTGTTTTTT. Its protein is CASSDEPLASSGELFF.

The V and J genes are TRBV27 and TRBJ1-5; D may be TRBD1 (5 bases). Germline-derived CDR1 and CDR2 are MNHEY and SMNVEV (reference sequence). The CDR3 extends over 15 amino acids. The V end lost 6 bases, the J end lost 3 bases, and 15 bases lay between the germline ends. CDR3 protein: CASRSGGVPNQPQHF. Here the CDR3 DNA reads TGTGCCAGCAGATCCGGGGGGGTACCCAATCAGCCCCAGCATTTT.